This T cell receptor beta chain was sequenced for a study of neurological immune-mediated disorders (dated by TCRdb to between 2018 and 2021). As for the study more broadly: Peripheral blood TCR-beta repertoires from HTLV-I-associated myelopathy (HAM/TSP) patients, multiple sclerosis patients and healthy controls were compared by UMI-based sequencing. Longitudinal samples, technical triplicates and paired sorted CD4+ and CD8+ T-cell subsets, alongside PBMC samples, were included among the approximately 98 TCR-beta libraries. The cohort was made up of about 68 subjects, consisting of roughly 15 HAM/TSP patients, some 34 multiple sclerosis patients and 20 healthy controls. Study-wide conclusions, independent of this receptor: TCR clonal expansion was highest in HAM/TSP patients and lowest in MS patients, with MS patients falling below even healthy controls. No identical CDR3 amino acid sequences were shared among expanded clones across subjects, suggesting private TCR-beta repertoires in all groups.

CDR1 and CDR2 are read off the germline V gene as SGHTA and FQGNSA. The CDR3 starts with the cysteine, ends with the phenylalanine, and has 16 residues. Just the 48-base CDR3 DNA is kept, in frame starting at base 1. V lost 3 bases and J lost 3 bases; the stretch between them is 14 bases long. cDNA synthesis used template-switch 5'RACE with a primer carrying a 10-nucleotide random unique molecular identifier tagging each TCR transcript. Over 190 million TCR-beta sequences, covering 15-18 subjects, were produced in each sequencing run. Total RNA was extracted with the RNeasy kit. The KAPA Real-time Library Amplification kit was used to amplify TCR-beta VDJ regions with primers targeting the TCR constant region and the 5'RACE anchor. Sample indexes and Illumina adaptors were added in a first PCR, and a second PCR then increased library yield. After Ampure bead purification, the roughly 650 bp TCR product was size-selected on a 2% E-gel SizeSelection system. Before pooling, library quality was assessed on a Bioanalyzer, concentration was determined with Qubit, and library quantification was performed with the Kapa Library Quantification kit. Paired-end 2 x 150 bp sequencing of the libraries was performed on an Illumina HiSeq 2500. To increase sequence diversity, roughly 24-32% phiX was spiked into each library pool. The paper's processing steps were these. Quality-filtered reads were processed with the UMI-based MiGEC pipeline, and over 75% of raw TCR sequences were removed by the MiGEC pipeline during error correction. VDJ genes were aligned to IMGT germline references, and clonotypes were defined by unique CDR3 amino acid sequence plus V-J genes. Clonal expansion, Shannon diversity and CDR3 relatedness were evaluated with VDJtools (CalcPairwiseDistances, ClusterSamples), while phylogenetic trees were built in CLCbio workbench. A clone was classed as expanded if it had 8 or more unique UMIs, a cutoff based on coefficient-of-variation modelling across technical triplicates. The public sequencing data were trimmed at Q25 with fastp and processed into clonotypes with MiXCR by TCRdb, which kept only in-frame beta chains. A single entry per CDR3 protein holds the most common genes and DNA from its merged rows. V and J calls and clone size were set by TCRdb, not the authors. The sample yields roughly 27,000 distinct CDR3 sequences; about 21% were counted once. Together, the top ten hold roughly 16% of the sample.

This clonotype was found many times. Its cognate antigen has yet to be identified. Base qualities are missing; no much larger clone stands one base away. Healthy controls were blood bank volunteers in Maryland, USA. Unsorted PBMC libraries were generated from 2 million PBMCs stored in RNAlater at -80 °C until RNA extraction. Peripheral blood was subjected to Ficoll-Hypaque density gradient centrifugation to isolate PBMCs, which were then cryopreserved in liquid nitrogen. The chain joins TRBV7-2 to TRBJ2-2; the D gene cannot be named for sure. This sequence was found in a woman aged 60-75 years in good health. Sequenced sample: PBMCs. The CDR3 region: CASSLIRRQHTGELFF. The bases read TGTGCCAGCAGCTTGATTCGTCGACAACACACCGGGGAGCTGTTTTTT.